This T cell receptor (beta chain) was identified during a study of human T cells and chemical hapten exposure. Described time point: patch test 2, 6 weeks after DPC sensitization. Noted treatment: therapeutic diphenylcyclopropenone sensitization with weekly scalp DPC. TCRdb reanalysed the RACE reads using MiXCR and keeps one entry per CDR3 protein. The repertoire holds tens of thousands of distinct CDR3 sequences, 9.5% to 12% seen once, with roughly 2% in the top ten. This clonotype was seen a few times. In germline, CDR1 is DFQATT, CDR2 SNEGSKA (reference sequence). V lost 6 bases, J lost 12 bases, and 11 bases stayed unmatched. CDR3 length: 13 amino acids.

The sequencing used whole blood, collected in connection with sensitization to the hapten diphenylcyclopropenone (DPC). The TCR comes from a man in his forties or fifties with alopecia areata. Some clones in this sample may be carry-over from other donors' samples. The genes are TRBV20-1 and TRBJ2-1; 10 nucleotides match TRBD2. The CDR3 DNA follows: TGCAGTGCCGGAGAGTTAGCGGGAGGAAGGCAGTTCTTC. Protein: CSAGELAGGRQFF.